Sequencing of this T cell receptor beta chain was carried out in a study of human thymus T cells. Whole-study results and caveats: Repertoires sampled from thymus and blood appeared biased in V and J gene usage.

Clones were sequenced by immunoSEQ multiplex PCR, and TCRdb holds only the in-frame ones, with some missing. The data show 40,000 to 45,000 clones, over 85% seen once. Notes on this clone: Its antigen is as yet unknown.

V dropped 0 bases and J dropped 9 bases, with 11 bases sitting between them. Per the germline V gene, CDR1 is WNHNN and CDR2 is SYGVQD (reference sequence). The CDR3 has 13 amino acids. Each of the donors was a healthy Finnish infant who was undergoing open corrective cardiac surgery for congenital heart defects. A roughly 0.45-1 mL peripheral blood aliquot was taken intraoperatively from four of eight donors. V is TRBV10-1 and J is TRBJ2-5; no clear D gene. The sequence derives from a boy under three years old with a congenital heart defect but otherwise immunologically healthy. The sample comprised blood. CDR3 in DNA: TGCGCCAGCAGTGAGTCGTACGCGTTGCCCCAGTACTTC. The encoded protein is CASSESYALPQYF.